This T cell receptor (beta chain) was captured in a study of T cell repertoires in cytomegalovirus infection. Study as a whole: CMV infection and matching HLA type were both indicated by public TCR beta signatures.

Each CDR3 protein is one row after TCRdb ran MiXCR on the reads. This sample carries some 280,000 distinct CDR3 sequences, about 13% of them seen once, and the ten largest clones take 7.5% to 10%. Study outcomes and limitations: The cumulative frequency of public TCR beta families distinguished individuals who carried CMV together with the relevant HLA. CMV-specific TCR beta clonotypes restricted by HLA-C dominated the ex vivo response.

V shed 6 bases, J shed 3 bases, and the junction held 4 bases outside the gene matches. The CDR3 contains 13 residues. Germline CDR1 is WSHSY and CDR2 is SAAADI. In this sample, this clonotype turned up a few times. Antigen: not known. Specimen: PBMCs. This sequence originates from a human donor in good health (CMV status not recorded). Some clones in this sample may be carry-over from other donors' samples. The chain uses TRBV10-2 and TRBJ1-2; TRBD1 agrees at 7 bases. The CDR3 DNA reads TGCGCCAGCAGACCCGACAGGGACTATGGCTACACCTTC. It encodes CASRPDRDYGYTF.